This TCR beta chain appears in the sequencing data of a study of CD8 T cells in ankylosing spondylitis. Making use of molecular barcodes, quantitative 5'-RACE generated TCR beta libraries. TCRdb re-called the 5' RACE reads with MiXCR, one entry per CDR3 protein. The sample contains roughly 180,000 distinct CDR3 sequences, 10% to 15% of which appear only once. The V gene's germline CDR1 is SEHNR and CDR2 FQNEAQ (reference sequence). Trimming removed 3 bases at V and 4 bases at J, with 16 bases between. The CDR3 loop spans 16 amino acids. On this clonotype itself: The antigen remains undetermined.

General study results and limits: Ankylosing spondylitis blood seemed to carry a telltale TCR beta motif made of fewer than 10 highly homologous variants. Prior work had noted some motif variants in reactive arthritis blood and synovial fluid. The authors reported significant enrichment of disease-linked clones in matched ankylosing spondylitis synovial fluid.

The chain links TRBV7-9 to TRBJ1-3; D is perhaps TRBD1 (5 bases). This TCR derives from a female donor with ankylosing spondylitis or in good health (not recorded which). Sequenced material: blood, either unsorted or a sorted T cell fraction (not recorded which). The CDR3 sequence is CASSFMASGEGNTIYF. The CDR3 DNA sequence: TGTGCCAGCAGCTTTATGGCCTCGGGGGAAGGAAACACCATATATTTT.